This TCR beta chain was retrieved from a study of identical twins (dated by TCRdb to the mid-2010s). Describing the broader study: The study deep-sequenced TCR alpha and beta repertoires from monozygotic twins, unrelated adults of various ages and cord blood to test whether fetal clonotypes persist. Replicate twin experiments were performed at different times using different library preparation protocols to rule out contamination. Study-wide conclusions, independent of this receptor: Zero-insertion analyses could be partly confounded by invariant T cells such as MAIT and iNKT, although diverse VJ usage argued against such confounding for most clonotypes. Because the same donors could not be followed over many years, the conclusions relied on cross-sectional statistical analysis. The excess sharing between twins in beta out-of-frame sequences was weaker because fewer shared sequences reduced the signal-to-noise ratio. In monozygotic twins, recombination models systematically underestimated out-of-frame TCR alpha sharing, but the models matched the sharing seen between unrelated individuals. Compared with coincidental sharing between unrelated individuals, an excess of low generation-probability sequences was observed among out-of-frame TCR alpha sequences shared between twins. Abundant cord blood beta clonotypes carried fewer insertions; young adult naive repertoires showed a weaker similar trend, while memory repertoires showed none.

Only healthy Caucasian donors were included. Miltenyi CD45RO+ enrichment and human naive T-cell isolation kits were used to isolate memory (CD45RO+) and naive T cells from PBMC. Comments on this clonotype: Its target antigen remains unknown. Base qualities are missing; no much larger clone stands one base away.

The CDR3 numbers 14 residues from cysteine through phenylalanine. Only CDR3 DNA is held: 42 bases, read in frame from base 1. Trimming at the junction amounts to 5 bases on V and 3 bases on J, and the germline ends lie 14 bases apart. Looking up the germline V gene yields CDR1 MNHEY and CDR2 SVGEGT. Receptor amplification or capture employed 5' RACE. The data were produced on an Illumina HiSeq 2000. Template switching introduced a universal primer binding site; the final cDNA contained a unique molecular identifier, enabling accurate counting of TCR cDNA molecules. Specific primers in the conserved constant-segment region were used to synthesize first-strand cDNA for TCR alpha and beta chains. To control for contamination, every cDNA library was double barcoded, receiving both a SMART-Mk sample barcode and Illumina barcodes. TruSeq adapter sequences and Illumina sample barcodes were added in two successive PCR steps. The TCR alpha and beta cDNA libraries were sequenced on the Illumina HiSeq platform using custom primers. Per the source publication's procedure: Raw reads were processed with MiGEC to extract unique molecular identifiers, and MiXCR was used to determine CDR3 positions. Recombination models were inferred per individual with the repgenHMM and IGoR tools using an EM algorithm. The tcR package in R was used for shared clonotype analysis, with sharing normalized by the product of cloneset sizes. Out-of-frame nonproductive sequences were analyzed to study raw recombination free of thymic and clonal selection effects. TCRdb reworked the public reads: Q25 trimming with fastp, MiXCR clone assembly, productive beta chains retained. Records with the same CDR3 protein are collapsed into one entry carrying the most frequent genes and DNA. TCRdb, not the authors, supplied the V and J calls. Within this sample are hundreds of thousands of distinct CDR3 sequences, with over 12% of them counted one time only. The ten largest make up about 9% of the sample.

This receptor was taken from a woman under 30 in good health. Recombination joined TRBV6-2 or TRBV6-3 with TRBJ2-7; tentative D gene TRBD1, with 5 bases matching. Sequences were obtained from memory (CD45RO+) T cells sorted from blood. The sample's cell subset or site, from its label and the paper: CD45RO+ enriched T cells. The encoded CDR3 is CASSTQGGNYEQYF. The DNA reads TGTGCCAGCAGTACCCAGGGCGGCAACTACGAGCAGTACTTC.